These 14 T cell receptor beta chains came from one sample sequenced in a study of regulatory T cells in long-lasting Graves disease. TCR beta libraries were built with iRepertoire HTBI primers and Arm-PCR of CDR3 regions. TCRdb called the multiplex PCR reads again in MiXCR, with one record for every CDR3 protein. The data hold 430,000 or so distinct CDR3 sequences, with roughly 21% observed a single time. As for time point: persistent/refractory GD, antithyroid drugs over 5 years with positive TRAb. From RNA extracted from PBMCs, the TCR library was made. The sample in question was peripheral blood mononuclear cells (PBMCs), obtained when the disease was refractory, from a patient treated with antithyroid drugs. These TCRs come from a female donor with Graves disease.

This clonotype was counted ten times or more. V is TRBV6-1 and J is TRBJ2-7; 10 bases are shared with TRBD1. From germline, CDR1 is MNHNS and CDR2 SASEGT. CDR3 length: 15 residues. V lost 6 bases and J lost 7; bases outside the gene matches: 12. The CDR3 reads CASSSSGTGDREQYF. The DNA of the CDR3 is TGTGCCAGCAGCTCCTCCGGGACAGGGGATCGTGAGCAGTACTTC.

The V call is TRBV7-6, the J call TRBJ2-2; the match to TRBD2 covers 8 bases. Germline CDR1 is SGHVS and CDR2 is FNYEAQ. This CDR3 has 18 residues. With 1 base clipped from V and 6 bases from J, the junction kept 13 bases outside the gene matches. The DNA for the CDR3 is TGTGCCAGCAGCTTAGTTCCGGTGATAGCGGGAATTTCCGGGGAGCTGTTTTTT. Amino acid sequence: CASSLVPVIAGISGELFF.

This chain connects TRBV5-6 to TRBJ1-1, with TRBD1 as a possible D gene (5 bases). Trimming left V 2 bases short and J 1 base short, with 15 bases between. CDR3 length: 16 amino acids. Germline V gene sequence: CDR1 SGHDT, CDR2 YYEEEE. CDR3 in amino acids: CASSFYALDRNTEAFF. The CDR3 DNA reads TGTGCCAGCAGCTTTTACGCTTTAGACAGGAACACTGAAGCTTTCTTT.

This clonotype was counted a few times. V is TRBV15 and J is TRBJ1-3; D is uncertain. Germline CDR1 is LNHNV and CDR2 is YYDKDF (reference sequence). Trimming took 0 bases from V and 3 from J, leaving 3 bases between them. The CDR3 contains 13 residues. The CDR3 bases are TGTGCCACCAGCAGAGATGTTGGAAACACCATATATTTT. It translates to CATSRDVGNTIYF. Full variable domain (outside the CDR3, taken from reference TRBV15 and TRBJ1-3): DAMVIQNPRYQVTQFGKPVTLSCSQTLNHNVMYWYQQKSSQAPKLLFHYYDKDFNNEADTPDNFQSRRPNTSFCFLDIRSPGLGDTAMYLCATSRDVGNTIYFGEGSWLTVV.

This clonotype has at least ten counts. The chain employs TRBV6-1 and TRBJ2-2; D may be TRBD1 (5 bases). Germline V gives CDR1 MNHNS, CDR2 SASEGT. The CDR3 runs 15 residues. Trimming took 6 bases from V and 6 from J, leaving 17 bases between them. The CDR3 nucleotides are TGTGCCAGCAGCTATCGACAGATAGGGGCCGGGGAGCTGTTTTTT. Residues: CASSYRQIGAGELFF.

J is TRBJ1-1 and V is TRBV7-3; possible D gene TRBD1, 6 bases. V lost 3 bases to trimming and J lost 4 bases, with 15 bases between them. The CDR3 is made up of 15 amino acids. Germline V lookup: CDR1 SGHTA, CDR2 FQGTGA. The CDR3 loop reads CASSLRQDSSTEAFF. CDR3 coding DNA: TGTGCCAGCAGCTTGAGACAGGACTCGAGCACTGAAGCTTTCTTT.

This clonotype was recorded many times. The chain combines TRBV2 with TRBJ2-7; D is uncertain. The CDR3 sequence is 15 residues long. Germline CDR1 reads SNHLY; CDR2 reads FYNNEI. The V end was cut by 4 bases, the J end by 3 bases, with 16 bases between. CDR3 protein: CASSAAGQAIYEQYF. The CDR3 nucleotides are TGTGCCAGCAGTGCAGCCGGGCAGGCAATCTACGAGCAGTACTTC.

This clonotype was recorded many times. The V gene is TRBV28, the J gene TRBJ2-7, with D maybe TRBD1 (7 bases). Germline V gene sequence: CDR1 MDHEN, CDR2 SYDVKM. V was cut by 6 bases and J by 2 bases, with 17 bases left in between. This CDR3 is built from 15 residues. The CDR3 here is CASRGGGTATYEQYF. The CDR3 nucleotides are TGTGCCAGCAGGGGGGGCGGGACAGCGACCTACGAGCAGTACTTC.

This clonotype was recorded at least ten times. The chain is built from TRBV10-1 and TRBJ1-3; no firm D call. The CDR3 length is 14 residues. From germline, CDR1 is WNHNN and CDR2 SYGVQD (reference sequence). The germline V and J ends were trimmed by 0 bases and 3 bases, with 6 bases remaining between them. Here the CDR3 reads CASSESIGGNTIYF. The CDR3 nucleotides read TGCGCCAGCAGTGAGTCGATCGGTGGAAACACCATATATTTT.

The sample holds many counts of this clonotype. V usage is TRBV11-2 and J usage is TRBJ2-7; D unclear. The V end was cut by 2 bases, the J end by 0 bases, with 8 bases between. The CDR3 totals 14 residues. Per germline, CDR1 SGHAT and CDR2 FQNNGV. CDR3 loop: CASSLNRISYEQYF. The CDR3 region has the DNA TGTGCCAGCAGCTTAAATCGGATCTCCTACGAGCAGTACTTC.

The chain is built from TRBV9 and TRBJ1-1; a weak D match, TRBD1 (6 bases). Germline V lookup: CDR1 SGDLS, CDR2 YYNGEE. The CDR3 runs 15 residues. V gave up 4 bases and J gave up 0 bases, with 13 bases separating them. The CDR3 DNA reads TGTGCCAGCAGCCCCGGGGGCAGTATGAACACTGAAGCTTTCTTT. Translation gives CASSPGGSMNTEAFF.

This clonotype was seen a handful of times. V gene TRBV7-2 combines with J gene TRBJ2-5, with no clear D. CDR3 size: 13 residues. Germline V gene sequence: CDR1 SGHTA, CDR2 FQGNSA. Trimming cost V 5 bases and J 4 bases, with 11 bases left between them. CDR3 bases: TGTGCCAGCAGCGGCTTCCTGGGAGAGACCCAGTACTTC. This codes for CASSGFLGETQYF.

This clonotype was detected ten times or more. The chain links TRBV3-1 to TRBJ1-2, with D unclear. The CDR3 loop spans 14 amino acids. Germline V gene lookup returns CDR1 LGHDT and CDR2 YNNKEL (reference sequence). Trimming shortened V by 2 bases and J by 0 bases, and 7 bases separated the two germline ends. The CDR3 is CASSQRNTNYGYTF. The CDR3 nucleotides are TGTGCCAGCAGCCAAAGGAACACTAACTATGGCTACACCTTC.

This clonotype was detected ten times or more. This chain joins TRBV24-1 and TRBJ2-2, with 7 positions matching TRBD2. The CDR3 length is 15 residues. V lost 5 bases, J lost 3 bases, and 5 bases stayed unmatched. Germline lookup yields CDR1 KGHDR and CDR2 SFDVKD. CDR3 DNA: TGTGCCACCAGTGGTGGGCTAGCGGACACCGGGGAGCTGTTTTTT. It codes for CATSGGLADTGELFF.